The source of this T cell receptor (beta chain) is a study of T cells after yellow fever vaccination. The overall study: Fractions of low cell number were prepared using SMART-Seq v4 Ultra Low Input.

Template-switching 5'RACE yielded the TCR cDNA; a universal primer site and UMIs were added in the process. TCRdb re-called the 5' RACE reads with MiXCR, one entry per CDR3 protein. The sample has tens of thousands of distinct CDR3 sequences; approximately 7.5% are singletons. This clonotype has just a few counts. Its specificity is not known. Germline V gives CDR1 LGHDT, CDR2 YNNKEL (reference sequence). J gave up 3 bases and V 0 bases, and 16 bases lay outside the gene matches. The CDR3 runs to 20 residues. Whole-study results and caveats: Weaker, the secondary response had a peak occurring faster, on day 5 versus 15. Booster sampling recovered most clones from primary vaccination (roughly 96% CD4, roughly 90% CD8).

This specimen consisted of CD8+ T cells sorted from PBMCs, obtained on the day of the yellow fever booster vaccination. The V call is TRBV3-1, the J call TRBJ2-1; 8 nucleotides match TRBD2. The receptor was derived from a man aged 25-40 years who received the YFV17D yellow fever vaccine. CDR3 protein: CASSQEVPDERGSFYNEQFF. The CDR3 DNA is TGTGCCAGCAGCCAAGAAGTCCCGGATGAGCGGGGGTCATTCTACAATGAGCAGTTCTTC.